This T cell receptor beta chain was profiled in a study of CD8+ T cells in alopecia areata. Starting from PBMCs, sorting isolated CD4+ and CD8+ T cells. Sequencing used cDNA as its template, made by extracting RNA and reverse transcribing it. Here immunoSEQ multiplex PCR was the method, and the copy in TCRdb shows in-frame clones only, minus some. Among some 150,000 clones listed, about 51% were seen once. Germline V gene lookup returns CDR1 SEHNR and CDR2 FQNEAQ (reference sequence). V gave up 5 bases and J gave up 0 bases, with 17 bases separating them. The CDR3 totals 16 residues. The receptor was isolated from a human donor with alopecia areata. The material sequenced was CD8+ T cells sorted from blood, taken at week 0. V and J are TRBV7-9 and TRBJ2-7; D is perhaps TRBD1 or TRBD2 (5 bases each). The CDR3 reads CASSHPSSGTSYEQYF. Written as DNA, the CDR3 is TGTGCCAGCAGCCATCCATCTTCAGGGACCTCCTACGAGCAGTACTTC. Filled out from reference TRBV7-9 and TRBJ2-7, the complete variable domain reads DTGVSQNPRHKITKRGQNVTFRCDPISEHNRLYWYRQTLGQGPEFLTYFQNEAQLEKSRLLSDRFSAERPKGSFSTLEIQRTEQGDSAMYLCASSHPSSGTSYEQYFGPGTRLTVT.